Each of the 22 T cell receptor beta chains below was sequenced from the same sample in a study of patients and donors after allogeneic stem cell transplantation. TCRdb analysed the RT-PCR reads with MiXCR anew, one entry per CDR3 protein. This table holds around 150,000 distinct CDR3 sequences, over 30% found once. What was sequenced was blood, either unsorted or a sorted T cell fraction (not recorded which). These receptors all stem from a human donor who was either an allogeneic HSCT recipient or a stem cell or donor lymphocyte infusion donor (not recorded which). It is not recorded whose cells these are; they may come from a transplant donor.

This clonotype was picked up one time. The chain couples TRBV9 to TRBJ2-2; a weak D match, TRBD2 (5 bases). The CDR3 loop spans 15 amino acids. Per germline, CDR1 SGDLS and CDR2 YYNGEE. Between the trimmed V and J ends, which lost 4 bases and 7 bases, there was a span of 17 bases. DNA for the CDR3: TGTGCCAGCAGCCACGTCCCGGGGTCCGGCGGGGAGCTGTTTTTT. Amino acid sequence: CASSHVPGSGGELFF.

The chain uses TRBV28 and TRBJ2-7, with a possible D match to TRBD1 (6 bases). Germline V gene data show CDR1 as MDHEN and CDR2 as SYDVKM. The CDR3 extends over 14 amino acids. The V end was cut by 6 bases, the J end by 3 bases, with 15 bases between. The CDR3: CASRNPGTIYEQYF. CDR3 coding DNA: TGTGCCAGCAGAAATCCCGGGACAATCTACGAGCAGTACTTC.

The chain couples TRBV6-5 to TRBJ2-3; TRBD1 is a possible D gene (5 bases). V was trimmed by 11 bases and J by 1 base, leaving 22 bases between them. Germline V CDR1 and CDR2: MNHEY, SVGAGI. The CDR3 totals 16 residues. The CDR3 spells CASPATSWGGTDTQYF. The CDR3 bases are TGTGCCTCCCCGGCCACTTCCTGGGGCGGCACAGATACGCAGTATTTT.

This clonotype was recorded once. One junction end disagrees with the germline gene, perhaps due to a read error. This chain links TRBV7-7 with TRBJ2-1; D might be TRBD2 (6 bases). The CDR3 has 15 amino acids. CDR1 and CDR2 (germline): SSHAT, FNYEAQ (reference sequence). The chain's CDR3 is CASSLSPSAYNEQFF. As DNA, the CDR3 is TGTGCTAGCAGCTTATCGCCTAGCGCCTACAATGAGCAGTTCTTC.

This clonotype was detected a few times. CDR3 sequence reads: CASSSRGRAGAFF. CDR3 coding DNA: TGTGCCAGCAGTTCCCGAGGGAGGGCGGGAGCTTTCTTT. This chain links TRBV12-3 or TRBV12-4 with TRBJ1-1, with D hard to call. Trimming shortened V by 4 bases and J by 10 bases, and 16 bases separated the two germline ends. CDR3 size: 13 residues.

This chain's CDR3 is CASSYSQWGEVAFF. DNA for the CDR3: TGTGCCAGCAGTTACTCCCAATGGGGAGAAGTAGCTTTCTTT. The chain has TRBV6-5 and TRBJ1-1; no clear D gene. The germline V gene has CDR1 MNHEY and CDR2 SVGAGI. This CDR3 spans 14 amino acids. The V end lost 0 bases, the J end lost 10 bases, and 15 bases lay between the germline ends.

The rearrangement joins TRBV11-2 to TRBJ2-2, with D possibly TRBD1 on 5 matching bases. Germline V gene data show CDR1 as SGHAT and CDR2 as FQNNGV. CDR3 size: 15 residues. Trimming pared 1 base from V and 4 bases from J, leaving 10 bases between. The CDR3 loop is CASSLGAGFTGELFF. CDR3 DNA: TGTGCCAGCAGCTTAGGGGCAGGGTTCACCGGGGAGCTGTTTTTT. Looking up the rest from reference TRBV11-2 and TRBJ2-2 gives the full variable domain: EAGVAQSPRYKIIEKRQSVAFWCNPISGHATLYWYQQILGQGPKLLIQFQNNGVVDDSQLPKDRFSAERLKGVDSTLKIQPAKLEDSAVYLCASSLGAGFTGELFFGEGSRLTVL.

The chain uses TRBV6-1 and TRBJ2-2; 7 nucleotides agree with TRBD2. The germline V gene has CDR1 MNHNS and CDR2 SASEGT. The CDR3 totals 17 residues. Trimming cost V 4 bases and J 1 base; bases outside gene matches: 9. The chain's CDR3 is CASSAWDYRWNTGELFF. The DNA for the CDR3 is TGTGCCAGCAGTGCGTGGGACTATCGGTGGAACACCGGGGAGCTGTTTTTT.

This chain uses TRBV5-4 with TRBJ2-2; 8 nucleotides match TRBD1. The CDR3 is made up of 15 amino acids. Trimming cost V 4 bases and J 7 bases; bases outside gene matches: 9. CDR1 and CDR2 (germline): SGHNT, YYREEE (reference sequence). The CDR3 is CASSLDRGQDGELFF. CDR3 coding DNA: TGTGCCAGCAGCCTAGACAGGGGTCAAGACGGGGAGCTGTTTTTT.

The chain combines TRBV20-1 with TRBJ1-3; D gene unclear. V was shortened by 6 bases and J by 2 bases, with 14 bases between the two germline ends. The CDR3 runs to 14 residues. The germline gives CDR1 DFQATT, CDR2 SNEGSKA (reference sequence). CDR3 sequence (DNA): TGCAGTGCCTACGGACGGTTCGCTGGAAACACCATATATTTT. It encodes CSAYGRFAGNTIYF.

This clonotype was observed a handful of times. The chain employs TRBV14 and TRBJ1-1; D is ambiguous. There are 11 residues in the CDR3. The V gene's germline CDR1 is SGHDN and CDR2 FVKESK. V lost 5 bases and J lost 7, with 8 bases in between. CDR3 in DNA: TGTGCCAGCAGCTACGGGGTTGAAGCTTTCTTT. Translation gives CASSYGVEAFF.

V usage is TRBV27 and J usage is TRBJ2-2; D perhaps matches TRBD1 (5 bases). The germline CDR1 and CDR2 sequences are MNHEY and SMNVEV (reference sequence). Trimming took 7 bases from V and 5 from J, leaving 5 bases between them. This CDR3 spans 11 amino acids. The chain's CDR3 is CASTGTGELFF. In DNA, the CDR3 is TGTGCCAGCACAGGGACCGGGGAGCTGTTTTTT.

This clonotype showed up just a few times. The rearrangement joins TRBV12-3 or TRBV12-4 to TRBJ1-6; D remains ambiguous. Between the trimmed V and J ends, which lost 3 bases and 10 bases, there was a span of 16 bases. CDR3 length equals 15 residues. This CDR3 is CASSFRGAMGSPLHF. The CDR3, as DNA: TGTGCCAGCAGTTTTCGGGGAGCCATGGGGTCACCCCTCCACTTT.

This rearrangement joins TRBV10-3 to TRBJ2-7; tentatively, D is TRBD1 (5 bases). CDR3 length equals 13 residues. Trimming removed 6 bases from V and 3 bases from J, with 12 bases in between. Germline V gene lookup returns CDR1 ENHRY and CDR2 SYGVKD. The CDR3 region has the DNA TGTGCCATCAGAGGGGATAACGACTACGAGCAGTACGTC. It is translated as CAIRGDNDYEQYV.

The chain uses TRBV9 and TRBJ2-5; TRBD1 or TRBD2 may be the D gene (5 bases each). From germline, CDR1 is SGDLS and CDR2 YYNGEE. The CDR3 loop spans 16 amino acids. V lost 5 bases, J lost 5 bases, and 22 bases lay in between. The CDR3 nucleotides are TGTGCCAGCAGTCAAATGGGGGTCTTTTTTGGGGAGACCCAGTACTTC. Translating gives CASSQMGVFFGETQYF.

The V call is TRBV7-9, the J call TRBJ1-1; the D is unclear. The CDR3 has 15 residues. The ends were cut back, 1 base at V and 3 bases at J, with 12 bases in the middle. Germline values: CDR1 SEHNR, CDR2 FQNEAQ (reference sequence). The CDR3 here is CASSLVFGHYTEAFF. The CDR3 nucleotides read TGTGCCAGCAGCTTAGTTTTCGGGCATTACACTGAAGCTTTCTTT.

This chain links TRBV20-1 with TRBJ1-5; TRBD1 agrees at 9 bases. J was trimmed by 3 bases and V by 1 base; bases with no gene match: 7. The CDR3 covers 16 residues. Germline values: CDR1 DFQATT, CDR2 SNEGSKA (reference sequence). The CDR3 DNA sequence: TGCAGTGCTAGAGTTCCGGGACAGGGCCTCAATCAGCCCCAGCATTTT. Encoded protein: CSARVPGQGLNQPQHF.

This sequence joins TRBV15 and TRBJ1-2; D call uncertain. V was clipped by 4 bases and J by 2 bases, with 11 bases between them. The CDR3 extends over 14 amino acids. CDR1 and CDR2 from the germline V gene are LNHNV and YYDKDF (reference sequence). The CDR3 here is CATSIIKENYGYTF. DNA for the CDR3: TGTGCCACCAGCATTATTAAGGAGAACTATGGCTACACCTTC. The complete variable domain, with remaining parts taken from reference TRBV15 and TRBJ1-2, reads DAMVIQNPRYQVTQFGKPVTLSCSQTLNHNVMYWYQQKSSQAPKLLFHYYDKDFNNEADTPDNFQSRRPNTSFCFLDIRSPGLGDTAMYLCATSIIKENYGYTFGSGTRLTVV.

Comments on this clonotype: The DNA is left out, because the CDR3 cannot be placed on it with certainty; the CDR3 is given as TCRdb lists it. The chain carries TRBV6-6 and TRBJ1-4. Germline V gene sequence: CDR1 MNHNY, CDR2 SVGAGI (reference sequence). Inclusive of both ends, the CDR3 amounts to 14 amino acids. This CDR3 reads CASSSSGLHEKLFF.

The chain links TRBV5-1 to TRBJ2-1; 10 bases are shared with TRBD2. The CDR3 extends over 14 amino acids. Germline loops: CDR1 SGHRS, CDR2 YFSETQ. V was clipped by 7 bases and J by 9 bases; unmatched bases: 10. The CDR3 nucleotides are TGCGCCAGCTCGGCCGGGACTAGCGATCGTGAGCAGTTCTTC. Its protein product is CASSAGTSDREQFF.

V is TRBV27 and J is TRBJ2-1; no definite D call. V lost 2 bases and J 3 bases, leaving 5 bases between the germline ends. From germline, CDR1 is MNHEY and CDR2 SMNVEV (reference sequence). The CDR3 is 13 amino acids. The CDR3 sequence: CASSLSVYNEQFF. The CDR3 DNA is TGTGCCAGCAGTTTAAGCGTCTACAATGAGCAGTTCTTC.

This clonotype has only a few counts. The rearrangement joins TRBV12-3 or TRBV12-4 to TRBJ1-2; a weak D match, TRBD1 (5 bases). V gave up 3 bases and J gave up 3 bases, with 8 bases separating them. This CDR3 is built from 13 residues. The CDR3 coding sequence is TGTGCCAGCAGTTTGGGCAGGGACTATGGCTACACCTTC. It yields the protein CASSLGRDYGYTF.